The TCR beta chain under discussion was sequenced for a study of cytomegalovirus exposure and HLA in healthy donors (TCRdb year 2017). Notes on the research overall: The 670 or so repertoires of the first cohort and the 120 or so validation repertoires were produced on the same platform, according to a later analysis. The study combined high-throughput TCR immunosequencing, statistical association of individual TCRs with disease status, and machine learning to predict cytomegalovirus infection status. Besides the first cohort of approximately 710 subjects, a separate validation cohort made up of roughly 120 different subjects was used. The study was designed to test whether signatures of past pathogen exposure could be identified by cataloging public T cell receptors. Beyond this particular receptor, the publication reports: It was suggested by the authors that the approach could potentially be generalized to other disease states and immunological phenotypes. A later analysis lacked HLA typing for the validation cohort, so it scored co-occurrence in that cohort across all 130 or so repertoires. Subsequent analysis determined that TCRs grouped into clusters in the first cohort also showed a tendency toward co-occurrence across the 130 or so validation repertoires, and about 93% of cluster scores exceeded 0. In vitro tests confirmed that a few of the cytomegalovirus-associated TCR beta chains recognize cytomegalovirus antigens. In both the original and validation cohorts, the classifier was reported to diagnose cytomegalovirus status with high specificity and sensitivity. Most TCR sequences were observed very rarely across donors, whereas some public TCRs were present in many individuals. A total of some 180 TCR beta chains were listed by the study as associated with cytomegalovirus.

The library was made by the immunoSEQ multiplex PCR assay. The authors processed their data as follows. To diagnose cytomegalovirus status from the catalog of TCR beta chain sequences, a statistical classification framework was built. TCRdb retrieved this table from immuneACCESS and kept in-frame rearrangements only. Not all clones are present; in checked studies, unresolved V genes account for under half, and no reason is known for the remainder. V, J and clone size reflect that table, while D and trimming were determined from the DNA. The sample profile shows under 250,000 clones; 80% to 85% of them were found once. The ten top clones hold about 1.2% of the sample. The sample holds a few counts of this clone. Its antigen is unknown. Qualities for individual bases were not recorded, and no much larger clone is one base off. Donors formed part of the validation cohort, which comprised about 130 subjects and was distinct from the first cohort of roughly 600 subjects.

The sequencing sample was made of PBMCs. The receptor was isolated from a woman under 40 in good health and CMV-seronegative.

Here the CDR3 is given as CSVGRDGYTF. Here is the DNA: TGCAGCGTTGGGCGGGATGGCTACACCTTC. This receptor chain uses TRBV29-1 and TRBJ1-2; a confident D gene designation cannot be given. From a lookup of the germline V gene, CDR1 and CDR2 are SQVTM and ANQGSEA. V loses 4 bases of germline sequence and J loses 6 bases, and the interval between the two ends is 6 bases. From the cysteine through the phenylalanine, the CDR3 covers 10 amino acids. Of all the DNA, just the CDR3 is kept, 30 bases in frame from base 1. With all but the CDR3 taken from the reference TRBV29-1 and TRBJ1-2 genes, the full variable domain is: SAVISQKPSRDICQRGTSLTIQCQVDSQVTMMFWYRQQPGQSLTLIATANQGSEATYESGFVIDKFPISRPNLTFSTLTVSNMSPEDSSIYLCSVGRDGYTFGSGTRLTVV.